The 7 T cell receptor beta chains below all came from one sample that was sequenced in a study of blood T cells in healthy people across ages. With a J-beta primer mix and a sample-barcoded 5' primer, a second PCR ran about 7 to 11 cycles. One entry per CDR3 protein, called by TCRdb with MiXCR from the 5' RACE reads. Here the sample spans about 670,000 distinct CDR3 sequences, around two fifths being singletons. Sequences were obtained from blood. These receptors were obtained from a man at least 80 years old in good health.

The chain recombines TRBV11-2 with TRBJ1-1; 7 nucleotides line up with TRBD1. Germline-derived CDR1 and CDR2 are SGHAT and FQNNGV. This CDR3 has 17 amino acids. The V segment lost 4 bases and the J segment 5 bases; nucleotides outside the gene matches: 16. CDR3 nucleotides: TGTGCCAGCAGCTCCCCCTCCCCAGGGGGGATTAGGACTGAAGCTTTCTTT. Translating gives CASSSPSPGGIRTEAFF.

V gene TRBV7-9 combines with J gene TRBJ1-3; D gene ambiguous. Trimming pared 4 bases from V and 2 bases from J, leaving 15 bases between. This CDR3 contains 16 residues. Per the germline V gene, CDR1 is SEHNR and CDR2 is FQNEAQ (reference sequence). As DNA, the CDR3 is TGTGCCAGCAGCTCTGGGTCCGGGGTGGCTGGAAACACCATATATTTT. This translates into CASSSGSGVAGNTIYF.

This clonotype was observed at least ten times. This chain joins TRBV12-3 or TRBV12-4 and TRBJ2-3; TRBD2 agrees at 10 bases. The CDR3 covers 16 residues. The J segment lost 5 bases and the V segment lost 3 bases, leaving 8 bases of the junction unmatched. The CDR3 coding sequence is TGTGCCAGCAGTTTTATACTAGCGGGAAAGGAAGATACGCAGTATTTT. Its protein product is CASSFILAGKEDTQYF.

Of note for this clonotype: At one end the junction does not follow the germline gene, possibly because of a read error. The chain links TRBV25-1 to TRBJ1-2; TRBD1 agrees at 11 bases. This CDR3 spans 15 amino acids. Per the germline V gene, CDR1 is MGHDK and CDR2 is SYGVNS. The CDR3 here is CASSDGTGGNYGYIF. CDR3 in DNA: TGTGCCAGCAGTGACGGGACAGGGGGAAACTATGGCTACATCTTC.

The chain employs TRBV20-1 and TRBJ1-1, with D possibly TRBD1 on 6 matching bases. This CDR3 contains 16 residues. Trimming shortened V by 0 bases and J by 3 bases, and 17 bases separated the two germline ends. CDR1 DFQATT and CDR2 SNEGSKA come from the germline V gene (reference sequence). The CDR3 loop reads CSARDFLRGKDTEAFF. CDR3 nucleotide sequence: TGCAGTGCTAGAGATTTTCTTAGGGGGAAGGACACTGAAGCTTTCTTT.

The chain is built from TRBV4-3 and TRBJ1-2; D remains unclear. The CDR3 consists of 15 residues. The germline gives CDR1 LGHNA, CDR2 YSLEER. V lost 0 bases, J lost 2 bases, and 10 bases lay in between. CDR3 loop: CASSQDITDNYGYTF. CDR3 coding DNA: TGCGCCAGCAGCCAAGATATAACGGACAACTATGGCTACACCTTC.

The CDR3 reads CASSLRTGDYGYTF. The CDR3 DNA follows: TGCGCCAGCAGCTTGAGGACAGGAGACTATGGCTACACCTTC. This chain uses TRBV5-1 with TRBJ1-2, with TRBD1 identical over 7 bases. V gave up 1 base and J gave up 3 bases; unmatched junction bases: 3. The CDR3 spans 14 residues. The germline V gene encodes CDR1 SGHRS and CDR2 YFSETQ.